This is a list of T cell receptor beta chains from one sample in a study of shared T cell receptors in the human thymus. The assay was immunoSEQ multiplex PCR, and TCRdb's table has in-frame clones only and misses some. Counted here are about 610,000 clones, more than 75% occurring once; the ten biggest clones make up approximately 0.011%. This same sample was also part of a study on human thymus T cells.

Sequences were obtained from thymocytes. All receptors derive from a boy under two years old with a congenital heart defect. Each CDR3 is given with its conserved first and last residue. Each record gives: J gene, V gene, D gene, clone size, CDR3 protein, CDR3 DNA. A D gene is named only where the DNA matches it firmly. Clone size is stated in some rows and not others, as once, few, many or a class when expanded.

>TRBJ2-3|TRBV2|-|once
CAFGWTDTQYF
TGTGCCTTCGGGTGGACAGATACGCAGTATTTT
>TRBJ2-3|TRBV2|-|once
CASRGAHRQGGRSTTSTDTQYF
TGTGCCAGCAGAGGGGCCCACCGACAGGGAGGACGGAGCACAACGAGCACAGATACGCAGTATTTT
>TRBJ2-1|TRBV2|-|-
CASTRRSEQFF
TGTGCCAGCACGCGTCGGTCTGAGCAGTTCTTC
>TRBJ2-7|TRBV5-1|-|-
CASSLEGGTPYEQYF
TGCGCCAGCAGCTTGGAGGGCGGGACCCCCTACGAGCAGTACTTC
>TRBJ2-1|TRBV21-1|-|-
CASSKEQGIYNEQFF
TGTGCCAGCAGCAAAGAACAGGGCATCTACAATGAGCAGTTCTTC
>TRBJ2-3|TRBV27|TRBD2|-
CASSAPLSGRRNTQYF
TGTGCCAGCAGTGCCCCCCTATCCGGGAGGAGGAATACGCAGTATTTT
>TRBJ2-5|TRBV14|TRBD2|once
CASSQGEREGRETQYF
TGTGCCAGCAGCCAAGGCGAGCGGGAGGGCCGCGAGACCCAGTACTTC
>TRBJ1-5|TRBV28|-|-
CASSLCPQQDNSNQPQHF
TGTGCCAGCAGTTTATGCCCCCAACAGGATAATAGCAATCAGCCCCAGCATTTT
>TRBJ2-3|TRBV10-2|TRBD2|-
CASSTWTSGRVCTDTQYF
TGCGCCAGCAGCACCTGGACTAGCGGGAGGGTCTGCACAGATACGCAGTATTTT
>TRBJ2-5|TRBV7-9|TRBD2|-
CASSLKAPLAGGKETQYF
TGTGCCAGCAGCTTAAAAGCCCCTTTAGCGGGAGGAAAAGAGACCCAGTACTTC
>TRBJ2-7|TRBV6-1|-|-
CASGRGPLSYEQYF
TGTGCCTCTGGGCGGGGGCCCCTCTCCTACGAGCAGTACTTC
>TRBJ2-4|TRBV11-3|TRBD2|-
CASSPGLAGPPQYF
TGTGCCAGCAGCCCGGGACTAGCGGGACCCCCCCAGTACTTC
>TRBJ2-7|TRBV7-8|-|-
CASSLASAYEQYF
TGTGCCAGCAGCTTAGCGTCGGCCTACGAGCAGTACTTC
>TRBJ2-2|TRBV27|-|-
CASSSPITGELFF
TGTGCCAGCAGTTCTCCTATCACCGGGGAGCTGTTTTTT
>TRBJ1-3|TRBV4-3|-|-
CASSQKTESGNTIYF
TGCGCCAGCAGCCAGAAGACAGAGTCTGGAAACACCATATATTTT
>TRBJ2-3|TRBV5-4|TRBD2|-
CASSRSGSTDTQYF
TGTGCCAGCAGCCGAAGCGGGAGTACAGATACGCAGTATTTT
>TRBJ2-6|TRBV5-1|TRBD2|-
CASSLGLAGAKSGANVLTF
TGCGCCAGCAGCTTGGGACTAGCGGGAGCCAAATCTGGGGCCAACGTCCTGACTTTC
>TRBJ2-7|TRBV18|-|once
CASSPGGATSYEQYF
TGTGCCAGCTCACCGGGGGGGGCCACCTCCTACGAGCAGTACTTC
>TRBJ2-7|TRBV7-6|TRBD1|-
CASSPSGQSPLEQYF
TGTGCCAGCAGCCCCTCGGGACAGTCCCCCCTCGAGCAGTACTTC
>TRBJ2-7|TRBV28|-|-
CASSLGGNGLYEQYF
TGTGCCAGCAGTTTAGGAGGGAATGGACTCTACGAGCAGTACTTC
>TRBJ1-2|TRBV28|-|-
CASSFEATGPNYGYTF
TGTGCCAGCAGTTTCGAAGCTACAGGGCCGAACTATGGCTACACCTTC
>TRBJ2-7|TRBV4-3|-|-
CASSQGPVREQYF
TGCGCCAGCAGCCAGGGCCCAGTTAGGGAGCAGTACTTC
>TRBJ1-1|TRBV2|-|few
CASSGPPVWGQFATEAFF
TGTGCCAGCAGTGGGCCTCCCGTTTGGGGGCAATTCGCCACTGAAGCTTTCTTT
>TRBJ2-2|TRBV2|-|-
CASRKDRGGDTGELFF
TGTGCCAGCAGAAAAGACAGGGGAGGGGACACCGGGGAGCTGTTTTTT
>TRBJ2-7|TRBV27|TRBD2|-
CASSFRLASSYEQYF
TGTGCCAGCAGTTTTCGACTAGCGAGCTCCTACGAGCAGTACTTC
>TRBJ2-1|TRBV5-1|TRBD2|-
CASSHSGSRFF
TGCGCCAGCAGCCATAGCGGGAGCCGGTTCTTC
>TRBJ2-7|TRBV4-1|-|-
CASSQESGDEQYF
TGCGCCAGCAGCCAAGAGTCGGGGGACGAGCAGTACTTC
>TRBJ1-2|TRBV4-2|-|few
CASSQGRVRGYGYTF
TGTGCCAGCAGCCAGGGGCGGGTCAGGGGATATGGCTACACCTTC
>TRBJ2-7|TRBV11-2|-|-
CASSSPASSYEQYF
TGTGCCAGCAGCTCCCCAGCGAGCTCCTACGAGCAGTACTTC
>TRBJ2-7|TRBV13|TRBD1|-
CASSSYPGQDPYEQYF
TGTGCCAGCAGCTCTTACCCGGGACAGGACCCCTACGAGCAGTACTTC
>TRBJ2-7|TRBV6-5|TRBD2|-
CASSLAGGYEQYF
TGTGCCAGCAGTCTAGCGGGAGGCTACGAGCAGTACTTC
>TRBJ2-7|TRBV14|-|-
CASSPTVTEQYF
TGTGCCAGCAGCCCGACTGTTACCGAGCAGTACTTC
>TRBJ1-5|TRBV12-1|-|-
CASRYQAGPPIYSNQPQHF
TGTGCCAGCAGGTACCAGGCGGGGCCCCCAATATATAGCAATCAGCCCCAGCATTTT
>TRBJ2-7|TRBV5-5|TRBD2|-
CASSTPGLAGGPGEQYF
TGTGCCAGCAGCACTCCTGGACTAGCGGGAGGACCGGGGGAGCAGTACTTC
>TRBJ2-5|TRBV7-9|-|-
CASSLAVGRAQYF
TGTGCCAGCAGCTTAGCGGTGGGTCGGGCCCAGTACTTC
>TRBJ1-1|TRBV11-2|TRBD1|-
CASSLDRMNTEAFF
TGTGCCAGCAGCTTGGACAGGATGAACACTGAAGCTTTCTTT
>TRBJ2-7|TRBV28|TRBD1|-
CASSLGDRGIEQYF
TGTGCCAGCAGTTTAGGGGACAGGGGAATCGAGCAGTACTTC
>TRBJ2-7|TRBV29-1|-|-
CSVAGGIGYEQYF
TGCAGCGTTGCGGGGGGCATAGGCTACGAGCAGTACTTC
>TRBJ2-7|TRBV14|TRBD1|-
CASSTRQGSSYEQYF
TGTGCCAGCAGCACTCGACAGGGGAGCTCCTACGAGCAGTACTTC
>TRBJ2-7|TRBV27|TRBD2|once
CASSSTLGAGAPYEQYF
TGTGCCAGCAGTTCTACCCTAGGGGCGGGAGCGCCCTACGAGCAGTACTTC
>TRBJ2-5|TRBV6-4|-|-
CASSGSCTPTQETQYF
TGTGCCAGCAGCGGGAGTTGTACCCCTACTCAAGAGACCCAGTACTTC
>TRBJ2-3|TRBV4-3|TRBD2|few
CASSQEQREGSTDTQYF
TGCGCCAGCAGCCAAGAACAGCGGGAGGGAAGCACAGATACGCAGTATTTT
>TRBJ2-7|TRBV10-3|TRBD1|-
CAIRHDRGEQYF
TGTGCCATCAGGCACGACAGGGGCGAGCAGTACTTC